Presented here are 17 T cell receptor beta chains from one specimen sequenced in a study of blood T cells in healthy people across ages. The use of a sample-barcoded 5' primer and a J-beta primer mix characterized a second PCR of about 7 to 12 cycles. TCRdb redid the calling of the 5' RACE reads with MiXCR, one entry per CDR3 protein. The table shows some 780,000 distinct CDR3 sequences, with roughly three fifths occurring only once. The specimen sequenced was blood. The receptors here all came from a middle-aged man in good health.

The chain links TRBV7-2 to TRBJ1-4, with 10 bases aligning to TRBD1. V shed 5 bases and J 6 bases; nucleotides not matched to a gene: 3. Germline V CDR1 and CDR2: SGHTA, FQGNSA. The CDR3 extends over 14 amino acids. The CDR3, as DNA: TGTGCCAGCAGCCTTGACAGGGGGCATGAAAAACTGTTTTTT. Its protein is CASSLDRGHEKLFF.

This clonotype was detected a few times. The rearrangement uses TRBV7-3 and TRBJ2-3; 7 bases agree with TRBD2. The CDR3 sequence is 13 residues long. CDR1 is SGHTA and CDR2 is FQGTGA in the germline V gene. Trimming cost V 4 bases and J 5 bases; bases outside gene matches: 3. The CDR3 spells CASSWGGGDTQYF. The CDR3 DNA sequence: TGTGCCAGCAGCTGGGGGGGAGGAGATACGCAGTATTTT.

Worth noting for this clonotype: A much larger clone sits a single nucleotide away, making a read error possible. This CDR3 is CASSLKTGGETYNEQFF. CDR3 sequence (DNA): TGTGCCAGCAGCTTAAAGACGGGAGGGGAGACCTACAATGAGCAGTTCTTC. The chain links TRBV7-2 to TRBJ2-1; TRBD2 matches 8 bases. The V gene's germline CDR1 is SGHTA and CDR2 FQGNSA. J gave up 2 bases and V 2 bases, and 8 bases lay outside the gene matches. The CDR3 totals 17 residues.

This chain uses TRBV11-2 with TRBJ2-1, with D perhaps TRBD1 (5 bases). In germline, CDR1 is SGHAT, CDR2 FQNNGV. The CDR3 extends over 18 amino acids. Trimming pared 0 bases from V and 0 bases from J, leaving 15 bases between. CDR3 nucleotide sequence: TGTGCCAGCAGCTTAGATCTAGGGGCGGTAAGCTCCTACAATGAGCAGTTCTTC. Translating gives CASSLDLGAVSSYNEQFF.

The chain links TRBV2 to TRBJ2-1, with 7 nucleotides matching TRBD2. The CDR3 runs 15 residues. With 6 bases clipped from V and 8 bases from J, the junction kept 13 bases outside the gene matches. Germline V gene data show CDR1 as SNHLY and CDR2 as FYNNEI. The CDR3 loop is CASSQPGNRGDEQFF. As DNA, the CDR3 is TGTGCCAGCAGCCAACCGGGCAACCGGGGGGATGAGCAGTTCTTC.

The V gene is TRBV28, the J gene TRBJ2-1, with D perhaps being TRBD1 or TRBD2 (5 bases each). Germline V gene lookup returns CDR1 MDHEN and CDR2 SYDVKM. CDR3 length: 16 amino acids. V lost 7 bases, J lost 0 bases, and 16 bases lay in between. The CDR3 protein is CASITPGRSSYNEQFF. For the CDR3, the DNA is TGTGCCAGCATCACGCCGGGACGGAGCTCCTACAATGAGCAGTTCTTC.

This chain joins TRBV10-2 and TRBJ2-7; TRBD1 agrees at 7 bases. CDR3 length equals 13 residues. Trimming took 7 bases from V and 1 from J; bases not matched to a gene: 4. Germline lookup yields CDR1 WSHSY and CDR2 SAAADI. In DNA, the CDR3 is TGCGCCAGCATCTCGGACAGGTCCTACGAGCAGTACTTC. Amino acid sequence: CASISDRSYEQYF.

V gene TRBV25-1 combines with J gene TRBJ2-7; TRBD2 agrees at 8 bases. Per the germline V gene, CDR1 is MGHDK and CDR2 is SYGVNS. V shed 4 bases, J shed 3 bases, and the junction held 5 bases outside the gene matches. This CDR3 has 14 residues. The CDR3 DNA sequence: TGTGCCAGCAGTGGGACTAGCCGGGGCTACGAGCAGTACTTC. Translating gives CASSGTSRGYEQYF.

The chain joins TRBV9 to TRBJ2-5, with TRBD2 matching 10 bases. The end of the DNA fits TRBJ2-7 better, so the J call may be wrong. Germline-derived CDR1 and CDR2 are SGDLS and YYNGEE. CDR3 length equals 16 residues. Here the CDR3 reads CASSVGRTSGTYEQYF. Here the CDR3 DNA reads TGTGCCAGCAGCGTAGGACGGACTAGCGGTACCTACGAGCAGTACTTC.

The J gene is TRBJ2-5, the V gene TRBV4-2; 7 bases fit TRBD2. Germline lookup yields CDR1 LGHNA and CDR2 YNFKEQ. V trimming: 0 bases; J trimming: 2 bases; junction bases outside the gene matches: 6. The CDR3 is made up of 16 amino acids. The CDR3 protein is CASSQEGGSVQETQYF. CDR3 DNA sequence: TGTGCCAGCAGCCAAGAGGGCGGGAGTGTTCAAGAGACCCAGTACTTC.

The chain employs TRBV20-1 and TRBJ2-6; D is possibly TRBD1 or TRBD2 (5 bases each). CDR3 length: 16 residues. Germline V CDR1 and CDR2: DFQATT, SNEGSKA (reference sequence). V was pared by 4 bases and J by 4 bases, with 17 bases between. CDR3 nucleotides: TGCAGTGCTACCTCAGAGGGGAACACCGGGGCCAACGTCCTGACTTTC. This gives the protein CSATSEGNTGANVLTF.

This sequence joins TRBV14 and TRBJ2-3, with 10 bases fitting TRBD2. CDR3 length equals 15 residues. The J segment lost 8 bases and the V segment lost 5 bases, leaving 10 bases of the junction unmatched. In germline, CDR1 is SGHDN, CDR2 FVKESK. For the CDR3, the DNA is TGTGCCAGCAGCTACACATTAGCGGGAGGTGTTACGCAGTATTTT. The encoded protein is CASSYTLAGGVTQYF.

The J gene is TRBJ2-1, the V gene TRBV5-1; 7 nucleotides align to TRBD1. Germline CDR1 is SGHRS and CDR2 is YFSETQ. The CDR3 extends over 17 amino acids. Trimming cost V 4 bases and J 0 bases; bases outside gene matches: 10. In DNA, the CDR3 is TGCGCCAGCAGCAAAGGGACAGCAGGAATCTCCTACAATGAGCAGTTCTTC. It encodes CASSKGTAGISYNEQFF.

This sequence joins TRBV3-1 and TRBJ1-5, with D perhaps TRBD1 (5 bases). CDR1 is LGHDT and CDR2 is YNNKEL in the germline V gene (reference sequence). This CDR3 comprises 14 residues. Between the trimmed V and J ends, which lost 0 bases and 7 bases, there was a span of 10 bases. In DNA form, the CDR3 reads TGTGCCAGCAGCCAAGATGGGGGGACGCAGCCCCAGCATTTT. Protein sequence: CASSQDGGTQPQHF.

The chain links TRBV5-1 to TRBJ2-3; the match to TRBD2 covers 10 bases. V dropped 4 bases and J dropped 1; count of bases not matched to a gene: 9. The CDR3 has 17 amino acids. The germline V gene encodes CDR1 SGHRS and CDR2 YFSETQ. The CDR3 reads CASSPTGTSAGTDTQYF. The CDR3 DNA reads TGCGCCAGCAGCCCTACCGGGACTAGCGCTGGCACAGATACGCAGTATTTT.

This clonotype was detected a few times. The chain links TRBV20-1 to TRBJ2-7, with 11 bases aligning to TRBD2. CDR3 length: 15 amino acids. The ends lost 7 bases at V and 2 bases at J; junction bases unmatched: 10. Germline values: CDR1 DFQATT, CDR2 SNEGSKA (reference sequence). CDR3 in amino acids: CSVKKGTSGTYEQYF. Written as DNA, the CDR3 is TGCAGTGTCAAAAAGGGGACTAGCGGCACCTACGAGCAGTACTTC.

This clonotype showed up just a few times. The CDR3 protein is CSAIASNQPQHF. The CDR3 nucleotides are TGCAGTGCTATAGCCAGCAATCAGCCCCAGCATTTT. The chain has TRBV20-1 and TRBJ1-5; D remains ambiguous. Germline lookup yields CDR1 DFQATT and CDR2 SNEGSKA (reference sequence). Trimming pared 4 bases from V and 1 base from J, leaving 5 bases between. The CDR3 spans 12 residues.